This T cell receptor (beta chain) was sequenced in a study of regulatory T cells in long-lasting Graves disease. With iRepertoire HTBI primers and Arm-PCR of CDR3 regions, TCR beta libraries were built. TCRdb recomputed calls from the multiplex PCR reads with MiXCR, one row per CDR3 protein. Of 390,000 or so distinct CDR3 sequences listed, 12% are singletons. V lost 1 base and J 2 bases, leaving 22 bases between the germline ends. Per germline, CDR1 DFQATT and CDR2 SNEGSKA (reference sequence). The CDR3 is 18 amino acids. Time point: newly diagnosed GD, antithyroid drugs for less than 3 months. There was RNA extracted from PBMCs, and the TCR library was made from it. There are many counts of this clonotype. This sample was shared with a second study, whose subject was T cells in Graves' hyperthyroidism and ophthalmopathy.

This specimen consisted of peripheral blood mononuclear cells (PBMCs), obtained at new diagnosis, from a patient treated with antithyroid drugs. The source of this sequence is a woman under 30 with Graves disease. The chain has TRBV20-1 and TRBJ2-3; the D call may be TRBD1 or TRBD2 (5 bases each). CDR3 in DNA: TGCAGTGCTAGAGCTCACCGAGGGGTGTTTGACTCCACAGATACGCAGTATTTT. Amino acid sequence: CSARAHRGVFDSTDTQYF.